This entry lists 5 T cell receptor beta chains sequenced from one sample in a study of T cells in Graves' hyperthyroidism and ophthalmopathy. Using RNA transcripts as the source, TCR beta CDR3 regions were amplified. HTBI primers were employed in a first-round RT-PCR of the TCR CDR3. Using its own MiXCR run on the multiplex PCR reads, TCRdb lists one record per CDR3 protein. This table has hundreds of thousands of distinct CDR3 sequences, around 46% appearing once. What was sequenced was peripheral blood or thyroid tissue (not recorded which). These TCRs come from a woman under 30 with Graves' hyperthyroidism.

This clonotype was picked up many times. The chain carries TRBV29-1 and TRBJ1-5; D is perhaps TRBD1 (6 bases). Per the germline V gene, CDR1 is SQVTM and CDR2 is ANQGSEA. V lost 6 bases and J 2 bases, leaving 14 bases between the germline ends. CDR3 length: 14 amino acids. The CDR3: CSVVPQGRNQPQHF. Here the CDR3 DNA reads TGCAGCGTGGTCCCACAGGGCCGCAATCAGCCCCAGCATTTT.

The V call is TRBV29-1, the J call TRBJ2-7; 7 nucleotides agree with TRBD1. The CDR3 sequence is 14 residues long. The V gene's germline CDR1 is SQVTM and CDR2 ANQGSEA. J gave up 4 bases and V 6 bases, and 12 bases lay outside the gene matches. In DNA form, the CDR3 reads TGCAGCGTCCGACCGGGACAGTGGGGATACGAGCAGTACTTC. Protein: CSVRPGQWGYEQYF.

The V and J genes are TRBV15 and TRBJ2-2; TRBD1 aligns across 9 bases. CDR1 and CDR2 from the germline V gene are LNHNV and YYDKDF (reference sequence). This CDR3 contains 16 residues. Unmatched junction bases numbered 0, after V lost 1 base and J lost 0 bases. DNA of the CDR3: TGTGCCACCAGCAGAGGGGACAGGGCGAACACCGGGGAGCTGTTTTTT. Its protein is CATSRGDRANTGELFF.

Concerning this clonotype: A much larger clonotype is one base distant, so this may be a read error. The CDR3 DNA is TGTGCCAGCAGCTCAGAACTCGGCAACCAAGAGACCCAGTACTTC. Its protein product is CASSSELGNQETQYF. The gene calls are TRBV7-2 and TRBJ2-5, with D unclear. The V and J ends lost 4 bases and 0 bases respectively, with 12 bases between them. This CDR3 contains 15 residues. Germline assignment: CDR1 SGHTA and CDR2 FQGNSA.

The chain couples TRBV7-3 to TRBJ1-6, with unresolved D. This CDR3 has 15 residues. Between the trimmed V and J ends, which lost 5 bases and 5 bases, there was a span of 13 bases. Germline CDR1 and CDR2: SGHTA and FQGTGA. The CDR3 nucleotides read TGTGCCAGCAGCAACCCACCGAACCATAATTCACCCCTCCACTTT. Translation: CASSNPPNHNSPLHF.